Shown below are 13 T cell receptor beta chains from a single sample sequenced in a study of vaccination effects on CD4 cells after COVID-19. CD4+ T cell isolation took place after 10 days of culture. Method: immunoSEQ multiplex PCR; TCRdb's copy keeps in-frame clones and lacks some. The sample has 32,000 or so clones; 65% to 70% are singletons. No antigens are known for them. The material was CD4+ T cells from PBMCs cultured without peptide, obtained before COVID-19 vaccination. Receptors were obtained from a human donor who received a COVID-19 vaccine.

The rearrangement joins TRBV5-8 to TRBJ1-3; maybe TRBD1 (6 bases). The CDR3 is made up of 15 amino acids. Trimming stripped 0 bases from V and 4 bases from J, with 11 bases between. Germline V gene lookup returns CDR1 SGHTS and CDR2 YDEGEE. The chain's CDR3 is CASSLAGTPGNTIYF. In DNA form, the CDR3 reads TGTGCCAGCAGCTTGGCGGGGACACCGGGAAACACCATATATTTT.

This clone was seen once. The V gene is TRBV6-6, the J gene TRBJ1-4, with 8 positions matching TRBD1. The CDR3 runs to 15 residues. CDR1 and CDR2 (germline): MNHNY, SVGAGI (reference sequence). V trimming: 5 bases; J trimming: 4 bases; junction bases outside the gene matches: 6. CDR3 DNA: TGTGCCAGCAGTGACACAGGGGGGTTTAATGAAAAACTGTTTTTT. Its protein product is CASSDTGGFNEKLFF.

The chain employs TRBV6-1 and TRBJ1-2; 9 bases agree with TRBD1. J lost 8 bases, V lost 3 bases, and 13 bases had no gene match. The germline V gene encodes CDR1 MNHNS and CDR2 SASEGT. The CDR3 sequence is 16 residues long. CDR3 loop: CASSDPGTGTRGGYTF. In nucleotides, the CDR3 is TGTGCCAGCAGTGACCCTGGGACAGGGACTCGGGGAGGCTACACCTTC.

The rearrangement links TRBV11-3 to TRBJ1-3; D uncertain. Trimming stripped 4 bases from V and 1 base from J, with 14 bases between. Germline V CDR1 and CDR2: SGHNT, YENEEA. The CDR3 covers 16 residues. CDR3 in amino acids: CASSSEPLGSGNTIYF. CDR3 coding DNA: TGTGCCAGCAGCTCCGAGCCCTTGGGGTCTGGAAACACCATATATTTT. The variable domain in full, completed from reference TRBV11-3 and TRBJ1-3, reads EAGVVQSPRYKIIEKKQPVAFWCNPISGHNTLYWYLQNLGQGPELLIRYENEEAVDDSQLPKDRFSAERLKGVDSTLKIQPAELGDSAVYLCASSSEPLGSGNTIYFGEGSWLTVV.

The CDR3: CASSLGDRRGDTQYF. CDR3 coding DNA: TGTGCCAGCAGCTTAGGGGACAGGCGAGGAGATACGCAGTATTTT. V gene TRBV7-6 combines with J gene TRBJ2-3; TRBD1 aligns across 8 bases. The CDR3 spans 15 residues. V was clipped by 1 base and J by 5 bases; unmatched bases: 5. CDR1 and CDR2 from the germline V gene are SGHVS and FNYEAQ.

The V call is TRBV29-1, the J call TRBJ2-3; no firm D call. V dropped 4 bases and J dropped 2 bases, with 10 bases sitting between them. Germline CDR1 and CDR2: SQVTM and ANQGSEA. The CDR3 runs to 13 residues. The DNA for the CDR3 is TGCAGCGTTGCGGGTAAGACCACAGATACGCAGTATTTT. Amino acids: CSVAGKTTDTQYF.

The V and J genes are TRBV3-1 (or the pseudogene TRBV3-2) and TRBJ1-3; 7 bases agree with TRBD1. The CDR3 contains 15 residues. Trimming took 0 bases from V and 9 from J; bases not matched to a gene: 8. The germline V gene has CDR1 LGHDT and CDR2 YNNKEL (reference sequence). Here the CDR3 DNA reads TGTGCCAGCAGCCAAGACAGGATGAACAGGGGCACCATATATTTT. Its protein product is CASSQDRMNRGTIYF.

The chain couples TRBV6-6 to TRBJ2-5, with D perhaps TRBD2 (5 bases). The CDR3 covers 15 residues. The germline V gene has CDR1 MNHNY and CDR2 SVGAGI (reference sequence). Trimming removed 7 bases at V and 5 bases at J, with 20 bases between. DNA for the CDR3: TGTGCCAGCACCTACGGCGGGCGCAGCATGGAGACCCAGTACTTC. It yields the protein CASTYGGRSMETQYF.

J is TRBJ2-3 and V is TRBV5-1; TRBD2 agrees at 8 bases. Trimming at V came to 3 bases and at J to 4 bases, leaving 4 bases not matched to a gene. The germline gives CDR1 SGHRS, CDR2 YFSETQ. This CDR3 is built from 14 residues. This chain's CDR3 is CASSSGTRADTQYF. The CDR3, as DNA: TGCGCCAGCAGCTCCGGGACTAGAGCAGATACGCAGTATTTT.

V and J are TRBV7-2 and TRBJ1-3, with a possible D match to TRBD1 (5 bases). Trimming shortened V by 5 bases and J by 4 bases, and 15 bases separated the two germline ends. The CDR3 sequence is 15 residues long. Germline assignment: CDR1 SGHTA and CDR2 FQGNSA. CDR3 sequence (DNA): TGTGCCAGCAGCCCCGTTTTGGGGACGGGAAACACCATATATTTT. Encoded protein: CASSPVLGTGNTIYF. The whole variable domain, filled in from reference TRBV7-2 and TRBJ1-3, reads GAGVSQSPSNKVTEKGKDVELRCDPISGHTALYWYRQSLGQGLEFLIYFQGNSAPDKSGLPSDRFSAERTGGSVSTLTIQRTQQEDSAVYLCASSPVLGTGNTIYFGEGSWLTVV.

The chain joins TRBV19 to TRBJ2-6; D is undetermined. V lost 5 bases to trimming and J lost 0 bases, with 11 bases between them. The CDR3 length is 16 residues. Germline V gives CDR1 LNHDA, CDR2 SQIVND (reference sequence). CDR3 in DNA: TGTGCCAGTAGTCACCGGACCAACTCTGGGGCCAACGTCCTGACTTTC. Translated: CASSHRTNSGANVLTF.

This chain links TRBV6-5 with TRBJ2-1, with D tentatively TRBD1 or TRBD2 (5 bases each). Trimming removed 0 bases from V and 12 bases from J, with 15 bases in between. This CDR3 comprises 14 residues. Per germline, CDR1 MNHEY and CDR2 SVGAGI. This chain's CDR3 is CASSYSRDDPRQFF. CDR3 DNA: TGTGCCAGCAGTTACTCGAGGGACGACCCCAGGCAGTTCTTC.

The CDR3 here is CASSLRRLGVEQYF. CDR3 coding DNA: TGTGCCAGCAGTTTACGCAGACTCGGGGTCGAGCAGTACTTC. This chain joins TRBV28 and TRBJ2-7; weak D call: TRBD2 (5 bases). V was trimmed by 2 bases and J by 6 bases, leaving 14 bases between them. Germline CDR1 reads MDHEN; CDR2 reads SYDVKM. There are 14 residues in the CDR3.